This entry lists 16 T cell receptor beta chains sequenced from one sample in a study of cytomegalovirus exposure and HLA in healthy donors. The PCR ran on 60 Vbeta and 13 Jbeta primers. Only in-frame clones appear in the TCRdb table, and some are missing; sequencing was by immunoSEQ multiplex PCR. The table includes fewer than 200,000 clones, around three quarters detected once. The sample consisted of PBMCs. The origin of the receptors is a man aged 30-40 years in good health and CMV-seropositive.

A single count supports this clone. The chain uses TRBV7-3 and TRBJ2-7; 7 bases fit TRBD1. V gave up 4 bases and J gave up 5 bases; unmatched junction bases: 5. Germline V gene lookup returns CDR1 SGHTA and CDR2 FQGTGA. The CDR3 has 13 amino acids. The CDR3 DNA is TGTGCCAGCAGCTACGACAGGGACCACGAGCAGTACTTC. Its translation: CASSYDRDHEQYF.

The V gene is TRBV4-1, the J gene TRBJ2-1; 7 nucleotides agree with TRBD1. CDR3 length: 15 residues. With V trimmed by 3 bases and J by 14 bases, 16 bases remained unmatched. Germline loops: CDR1 MGHRA, CDR2 YSYEKL. CDR3 protein: CASSQGEGALPPEFF. The CDR3, as DNA: TGCGCCAGCAGCCAGGGTGAGGGGGCGCTACCCCCCGAGTTCTTC.

This clone has just a few counts. The rearrangement uses TRBV5-7 and TRBJ2-3, with 10 bases lining up with TRBD2. TRBV5-7 is noted as an ORF with a role that remains uncertain. The CDR3 extends over 17 amino acids. Unmatched junction bases numbered 11, after V lost 1 base and J lost 6 bases. CDR3 protein: CASSLKEAGGPADTQYF. For the CDR3, the DNA is TGTGCCAGCAGCTTGAAGGAAGCGGGGGGGCCCGCGGATACGCAGTATTTT.

This clone has only a few counts. J is TRBJ1-5 and V is TRBV18, with D perhaps matching TRBD1 (5 bases). Trimming removed 8 bases from V and 6 bases from J, with 14 bases in between. The CDR3 is made up of 13 amino acids. Germline V CDR1 and CDR2: KGHSH, LQKENI. The CDR3 region is CASEGGESQPQHF. DNA of the CDR3: TGTGCCAGCGAGGGAGGGGAGAGTCAGCCCCAGCATTTT.

This clone was seen repeatedly, ten times or more. J is TRBJ2-1 and V is TRBV7-7; 8 nucleotides align to TRBD2. This CDR3 contains 13 residues. Germline CDR1 is SSHAT and CDR2 is FNYEAQ (reference sequence). Trimming at V came to 3 bases and at J to 5 bases, leaving 0 bases not matched to a gene. In DNA, the CDR3 is TGTGCCAGCAGCTTGGGACTAGACAATGAGCAGTTCTTC. This gives the protein CASSLGLDNEQFF.

V usage is TRBV14 and J usage is TRBJ2-7, with a tentative D call TRBD1 (6 bases). Germline V gives CDR1 SGHDN, CDR2 FVKESK. The CDR3 loop spans 15 amino acids. The ends were cut back, 4 bases at V and 3 bases at J, with 16 bases in the middle. The CDR3 loop reads CASSPPGRGGYEQYF. The CDR3 nucleotides are TGTGCCAGCAGCCCCCCCGGTAGAGGGGGCTACGAGCAGTACTTC.

This chain joins TRBV10-3 and TRBJ2-2, with D possibly being TRBD1 (5 bases). Germline V gene data show CDR1 as ENHRY and CDR2 as SYGVKD. V lost 6 bases and J lost 0, with 8 bases in between. This CDR3 is 14 amino acids long. The CDR3 region has the DNA TGTGCCATCAGCTCAGGGCCGAACACCGGGGAGCTGTTTTTT. Its protein is CAISSGPNTGELFF.

A single count supports this clone. The chain employs TRBV2 and TRBJ2-3; TRBD1 matches 10 bases. There are 16 residues in the CDR3. With V trimmed by 3 bases and J by 5 bases, 8 bases remained unmatched. Germline V gene sequence: CDR1 SNHLY, CDR2 FYNNEI. This CDR3 reads CASSDSGTGVGDTQYF. The DNA of the CDR3 is TGTGCCAGCAGTGACTCGGGGACAGGGGTTGGAGATACGCAGTATTTT. Using reference TRBV2 and TRBJ2-3 for the parts outside the CDR3, the full variable domain is EPEVTQTPSHQVTQMGQEVILRCVPISNHLYFYWYRQILGQKVEFLVSFYNNEISEKSEIFDDQFSVERPDGSNFTLKIRSTKLEDSAMYFCASSDSGTGVGDTQYFGPGTRLTVL.

This clone is a singleton in its sample. The chain couples TRBV7-2 to TRBJ2-7; D might be TRBD2 (7 bases). This CDR3 spans 14 amino acids. Trimming shortened V by 0 bases and J by 4 bases, and 10 bases separated the two germline ends. The germline CDR1 and CDR2 sequences are SGHTA and FQGNSA. In nucleotides, the CDR3 is TGTGCCAGCAGCTTAGCGGGGGGGCAGTACGAGCAGTACTTC. It translates to CASSLAGGQYEQYF.

The V and J genes are TRBV10-3 and TRBJ2-5, with 13 bases fitting TRBD2. The ends lost 9 bases at V and 5 bases at J; junction bases unmatched: 6. Per germline, CDR1 ENHRY and CDR2 SYGVKD. CDR3 length equals 14 residues. The chain's CDR3 is CAMAGTSGVETQYF. CDR3 nucleotide sequence: TGTGCCATGGCGGGGACTAGCGGGGTGGAGACCCAGTACTTC.

CDR3 sequence: CASSLKPANYGYTF. The DNA for the CDR3 is TGCGCCAGCAGCTTGAAGCCTGCTAACTATGGCTACACCTTC. This sequence joins TRBV5-1 and TRBJ1-2; D is undetermined. The CDR3 is made up of 14 amino acids. CDR1 is SGHRS, CDR2 YFSETQ, per germline. V was trimmed by 1 base and J by 0 bases, leaving 7 bases between them. The variable domain in full, with the rest retrieved from reference TRBV5-1 and TRBJ1-2, is KAGVTQTPRYLIKTRGQQVTLSCSPISGHRSVSWYQQTPGQGLQFLFEYFSETQRNKGNFPGRFSGRQFSNSRSEMNVSTLELGDSALYLCASSLKPANYGYTFGSGTRLTVV.

For this clone: Other DNA sequences of this sample code for an identical CDR3. The gene calls are TRBV29-1 and TRBJ2-7, with 8 positions matching TRBD1. The length of the CDR3 is 11 residues. CDR1 SQVTM and CDR2 ANQGSEA come from the germline V gene. The junction had 1 base not matched to a gene; V was cut back by 7 bases and J by 2 bases. CDR3: CSGGQAYEQYF. CDR3 coding DNA: TGCAGCGGGGGACAGGCCTACGAGCAGTACTTC.

The V and J genes are TRBV29-1 and TRBJ1-1, with TRBD1 identical over 8 bases. Per germline, CDR1 SQVTM and CDR2 ANQGSEA. This CDR3 has 15 amino acids. The CDR3 is CSIRTRQGLSTEAFF. CDR3 nucleotide sequence: TGCAGTATTCGAACCCGACAGGGGTTGAGCACTGAAGCTTTCTTT.

This chain connects TRBV29-1 to TRBJ2-7; 7 positions match TRBD1. The junction had 3 bases not matched to a gene; V was cut back by 4 bases and J by 3 bases. In germline, CDR1 is SQVTM, CDR2 ANQGSEA. The CDR3 covers 12 residues. CDR3 amino acids: CSVARDSYEQYF. CDR3 nucleotides: TGCAGCGTTGCTCGGGACAGCTACGAGCAGTACTTC.

Note on this clone: Other nucleotide sequences from this sample produce the same CDR3. The V call is TRBV9, the J call TRBJ2-5; 8 bases line up with TRBD2. V shed 0 bases, J shed 5 bases, and the junction held 6 bases outside the gene matches. The CDR3 loop spans 15 amino acids. The germline CDR1 and CDR2 sequences are SGDLS and YYNGEE. The CDR3 loop reads CASSVAGGPGETQYF. The CDR3, as DNA: TGTGCCAGCAGCGTAGCGGGGGGGCCTGGCGAGACCCAGTACTTC.

This chain uses TRBV6-5 with TRBJ1-2; no clear D gene. The germline V gene has CDR1 MNHEY and CDR2 SVGAGI. The CDR3 has 13 residues. V dropped 6 bases and J dropped 2 bases, with 10 bases sitting between them. The CDR3 DNA sequence: TGTGCCAGCAGCGCTACAGTAAACTATGGCTACACCTTC. Amino acids: CASSATVNYGYTF.